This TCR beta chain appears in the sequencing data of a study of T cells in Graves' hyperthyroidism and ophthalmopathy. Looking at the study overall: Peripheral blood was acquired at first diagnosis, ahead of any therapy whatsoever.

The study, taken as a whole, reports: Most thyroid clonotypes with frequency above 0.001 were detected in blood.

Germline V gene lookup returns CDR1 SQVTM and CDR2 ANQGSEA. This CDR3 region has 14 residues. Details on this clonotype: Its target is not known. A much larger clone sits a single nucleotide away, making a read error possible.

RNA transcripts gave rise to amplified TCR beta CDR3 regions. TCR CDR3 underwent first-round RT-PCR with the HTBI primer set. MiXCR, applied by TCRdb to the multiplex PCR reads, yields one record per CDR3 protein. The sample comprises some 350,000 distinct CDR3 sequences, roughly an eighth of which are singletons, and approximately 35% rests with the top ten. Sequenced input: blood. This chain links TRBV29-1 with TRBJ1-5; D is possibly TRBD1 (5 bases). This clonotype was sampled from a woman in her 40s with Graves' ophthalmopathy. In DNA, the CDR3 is TGCAGCGTCAAAGAGGGGATTAGCAATCACCCCCAGCATTTT. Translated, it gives CSVKEGISNHPQHF. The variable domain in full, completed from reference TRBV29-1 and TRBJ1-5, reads SAVISQKPSRDICQRGTSLTIQCQVDSQVTMMFWYRQQPGQSLTLIATANQGSEATYESGFVIDKFPISRPNLTFSTLTVSNMSPEDSSIYLCSVKEGISNHPQHFGDGTRLSIL.